This T cell receptor beta chain was captured by sequencing in a study of blood T cell repertoires in COVID-19. Turning to the study itself: Samples came from the United States, Italy and Spain, spanning acute and convalescent COVID-19. Nucleic acid was either cDNA or gDNA, and it came from T cells, B-cell-depleted T cells, or PBMCs.

The CDR3 consists of 14 residues. Trimming cost V 0 bases and J 3 bases, with 9 bases left between them. The germline gives CDR1 LNHNV, CDR2 YYDKDF (reference sequence). Original handling: For nucleated cells, counts were estimated from reference gene primer amplification. Generated by immunoSEQ multiplex PCR, the TCRdb table keeps only in-frame clones and is missing some. V, J and clone size are taken as reported in that table, and D and trimming were inferred from the DNA itself. The sample shows approximately 300,000 clones, around 87% of them seen only once. The sequencing sample was made of peripheral blood. This clonotype was sampled from a man aged 50 or older with active or convalescent COVID-19. The J gene is TRBJ2-7, the V gene TRBV15; D not certain. The CDR3 DNA reads as TGTGCCACCAGCAGAGATGGCAGACACTACGAGCAGTACTTC. It is translated as CATSRDGRHYEQYF.